What follows is one T cell receptor (beta chain) and its context. The antigen it recognizes is unknown. Qualities for individual bases were not recorded, and no much larger clone is one base off. TCR CDR3 regions were amplified from genomic DNA by multiplex PCR using the deep immunoSEQ assay. Extracted genomic DNA from each cell subset was spread evenly across all wells of several immunoSEQ 96-well plates, with each plate serving as a replicate. Each replicate PCR for sorted subsets received approximately 220 ng genomic DNA, equal to about 30,000 T cell genomes. Purified libraries were quantified with a Qubit 3.0 fluorometer, sized on a Bioanalyzer 2100, and re-quantified with the KAPA Library Quantification kit. Each immunoSEQ 96-well plate was sequenced on its own single-read 150-cycle Illumina NextSeq 550 flow cell. For the original study's pipeline: Because only junctional sequences without quality scores were contained in the immunoSEQ output, filtering matching that applied to full-length reads could not be performed. Sequences were annotated with PyIR, a Python wrapper for IgBLAST v1.9, and V/J genes and CDR3 were assigned using IMGT germline references. Reads were removed for weak V/J assignments (E-value above 1e-6), missing CDR3, stop codons, out-of-frame junctions, or ambiguous translated residues. V3J clonotypes were defined by identical inferred V gene, J gene, and CDR3 amino acid sequence. The percentage overlap between two repertoires was calculated by dividing the number of shared unique clonotypes by the size of the smaller repertoire. Richness of each repertoire was evaluated using RTK rarefaction, the Chao1 estimator, and Recon v2.1 estimates of unobserved clonotypes. Generation probabilities for all TCRbeta clonotypes obtained by the gDNA method from several donors were computed using OLGA. What TCRdb holds here is the immuneACCESS table cut down to in-frame rearrangements. Part of the clones is not present; checked against another copy, under half of the missing clones reflect an unresolved V gene, and the others are unexplained. The D gene and trimming were derived from the DNA, and the V and J assignments and clone size from that table. Present in this sample are over 950,000 clones, 60% to 85% of which were seen just once. About 0.94% of the sample lies in the top ten.

Healthy HIV-negative adults with no recently reported acute infections or vaccinations were included as donors. Every donor was a Caucasian adult living in Nashville, Tennessee, USA. CD4+ T cells were enriched through magnetic negative selection, after which naive cells were positively selected on CD45RA and the remaining negative fraction served as the memory subset. Blood was collected by leukapheresis, and PBMCs were isolated by Ficoll-Histopaque density gradient centrifugation and then cryopreserved in liquid nitrogen vapor phase. Analytical flow cytometry was used to check the purity and quantity of every magnetically sorted T cell population. Genomic DNA was isolated from every sorted fraction and measured by UV absorbance on a Nanodrop 2000c. This entry belongs to a study of shared clonotypes between healthy human individuals (dated by TCRdb to 2020 to 2022). Regarding the study in general: The cohort included three men and a couple of women between 18 and 49 years of age. To increase sequencing depth and limit assay-specific biases, different laboratories used diverse techniques to prepare libraries and sequence TCR repertoires. Between about 0.9 and 10 billion PBMCs per donor were obtained by leukapheresis. Blood TCR repertoires of about 5 healthy adults were deeply sequenced to estimate repertoire size and the extent of clonotype sharing between individuals. For each donor, three plates each were used for CD4 naive and CD4 memory, two plates were used for CD8 naive, and one plate was used for CD8 memory. Results the study describes overall, beyond this receptor: Even with the large sequencing depth, rarefaction of the sorted-subset datasets indicated that sequencing was incomplete. Compared with non-shared clonotypes, clonotypes shared by all four sorted-subset donors had higher generation probabilities. Naive subsets generally had larger estimated clonotype richness than memory subsets. About 5% of naive CD4, 3.5% of naive CD8, about 2.4% of memory CD4, and 0.35% to 0.5% of memory CD8 clonotypes were shared across a few donors. Because the study included a small number of donors, the genetic and exposure-history diversity represented was limited. Sampling was restricted to blood, and TCR repertoires in tissues likely differ from the TCR repertoires found in blood. Based on pairwise subsampling, the degree of clonotype sharing among donors was expected to be affected by sequencing depth.

The sequenced sample consisted of memory CD4+ T cells from PBMCs. The cell subset or site label here, explained by the study, means: CD45RA-negative fraction. The sequence was collected from a man aged 18 to 35 in good health. Some clones in this sample may be carry-over from other donors' samples.

The nucleotide sequence is given as TGTGCCATCAGAACCGGGACCCTGAACACTGAAGCTTTCTTT. It codes for CAIRTGTLNTEAFF. Recombination joined TRBV10-3 with TRBJ1-1; tentative D gene TRBD1, with 5 bases matching. Cut back by 6 bases and 0 bases, the V and J ends lie 11 bases apart. Reading the germline V gene gives CDR1 ENHRY and CDR2 SYGVKD. Reading from cysteine to phenylalanine, the CDR3 counts 14 amino acids. Of the read, only the CDR3 DNA is kept; its 42 bases are in frame from base 1.